What follows is one TCR beta chain and its context. Sequenced by immunoSEQ multiplex PCR; TCRdb stores in-frame clones only, minus some. The sample includes 200,000 to 300,000 clones, just under 85% seen only once; the top ten take roughly 6.4%. This entry is derived from a study of blood T cell repertoires in COVID-19. Unmatched junction bases numbered 10, after V lost 4 bases and J lost 10 bases. CDR1 is SQVTM and CDR2 is ANQGSEA in the germline V gene. The CDR3 length is 14 residues. The clonotype originates from a woman aged 55-69 years with active or convalescent COVID-19. The rearrangement uses TRBV29-1 and TRBJ2-1, with 10 bases fitting TRBD2. What was sequenced was peripheral blood. In DNA, the CDR3 is TGCAGCGTTGTAGGACTAGCGGCTAGGCGGGAGCAGTTCTTC. It translates to CSVVGLAARREQFF.